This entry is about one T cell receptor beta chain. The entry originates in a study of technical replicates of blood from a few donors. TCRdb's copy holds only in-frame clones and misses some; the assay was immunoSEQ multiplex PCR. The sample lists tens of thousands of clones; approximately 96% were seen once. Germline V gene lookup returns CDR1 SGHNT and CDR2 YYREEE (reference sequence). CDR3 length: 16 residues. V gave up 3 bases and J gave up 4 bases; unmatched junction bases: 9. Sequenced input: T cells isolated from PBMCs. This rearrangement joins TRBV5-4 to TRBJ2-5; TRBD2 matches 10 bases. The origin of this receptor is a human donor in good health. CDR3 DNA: TGTGCCAGCAGCTCACCACCTACTAGCGGGATAGAGACCCAGTACTTC. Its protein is CASSSPPTSGIETQYF.